What follows are 13 T cell receptor beta chains derived from one specimen sequenced in a study of T cell repertoires in cytomegalovirus infection. TCRdb independently ran MiXCR on the reads; one entry per CDR3 protein. The profile shows 650,000 to 900,000 distinct CDR3 sequences, 30% to 35% of them singletons. These receptors' antigens are unknown. Sample: cultured CD8+ T cells from PBMCs, taken from culture after CMV antigen stimulation. Receptor source: a human donor in good health (CMV status not recorded). Some clones in this sample may be carry-over from other donors' samples.

This clonotype was counted only a few times. The chain has TRBV6-1 and TRBJ2-7, with 7 bases aligning to TRBD1. Germline values: CDR1 MNHNS, CDR2 SASEGT. The V gene end was trimmed by 9 bases and the J gene end by 4 bases; junction bases not matched to a gene: 12. There are 14 residues in the CDR3. The CDR3 DNA reads TGTGCCAGTTTCTCGCGACAGGGTTTGTACGAGCAGTACTTC. Translating it yields CASFSRQGLYEQYF.

This clonotype came up a few times. The chain couples TRBV7-2 to TRBJ2-3; no clear D. Germline CDR1 SGHTA, CDR2 FQGNSA. Trimming took off 6 bases at V and 6 bases at J, with 7 bases between the two ends. This CDR3 has 11 amino acids. The CDR3 DNA reads as TGTGCCAGCAGTCGGATGGATACGCAGTATTTT. Protein: CASSRMDTQYF.

This clonotype was seen ten or more times. This chain uses TRBV6-2 or TRBV6-3 with TRBJ1-5, with unresolved D. CDR3 length: 14 amino acids. Trimming took off 2 bases at V and 2 bases at J, with 7 bases between the two ends. CDR1 and CDR2 from the germline V gene are MNHEY and SVGEGT. CDR3 DNA sequence: TGTGCCAGCAGTTACGCAGAGCGCAATCAGCCCCAGCATTTT. It specifies CASSYAERNQPQHF.

V and J are TRBV6-2 or TRBV6-3 and TRBJ2-7; TRBD1 matches 7 bases. The CDR3 extends over 12 amino acids. In germline, CDR1 is MNHEY, CDR2 SVGEGT. Germline trimming cut 7 bases from V and 3 bases from J; bases unmatched to any gene: 3. CDR3 sequence (DNA): TGTGCCAGCACAGACAGGGTCTACGAGCAGTACGTC. This sequence encodes CASTDRVYEQYV.

The genes are TRBV29-1 and TRBJ1-2, with D possibly matching TRBD1 (5 bases). The germline gives CDR1 SQVTM, CDR2 ANQGSEA. The CDR3 covers 14 residues. The ends were cut back, 6 bases at V and 0 bases at J, with 14 bases in the middle. This CDR3 reads CSVYQGPTNYGYTF. The CDR3 bases are TGCAGCGTCTACCAGGGCCCTACTAACTATGGCTACACCTTC.

The CDR3, as DNA: TGTGCCAGCAGAATGGGACGGAACACTGAAGCTTTCTTT. This sequence encodes CASRMGRNTEAFF. The chain employs TRBV6-2 or TRBV6-3 and TRBJ1-1, with D perhaps TRBD1 (5 bases). From germline, CDR1 is MNHEY and CDR2 SVGEGT. The length of the CDR3 is 13 residues. V shed 6 bases and J shed 1 base, with 9 bases lying between them.

V is TRBV15 and J is TRBJ1-2; D is ambiguous. Germline V gene lookup returns CDR1 LNHNV and CDR2 YYDKDF (reference sequence). CDR3 length: 15 residues. Trimming cost V 0 bases and J 0 bases, with 8 bases left between them. The CDR3 coding sequence is TGTGCCACCAGCAGAGAGAGGGCGCCTAACTATGGCTACACCTTC. This sequence encodes CATSRERAPNYGYTF.

V and J are TRBV6-2 or TRBV6-3 and TRBJ1-1, with TRBD1 matching over 7 bases. Trimming removed 6 bases from V and 3 bases from J; junction bases left unmatched: 7. This CDR3 is built from 14 residues. Germline CDR1 reads MNHEY; CDR2 reads SVGEGT. DNA for the CDR3: TGTGCCAGCAGCTTAGGGGGCTCGGACACTGAAGCTTTCTTT. Encoded protein: CASSLGGSDTEAFF.

This clonotype was detected only a few times. One end of the junction fails to match germline, which may point to a read error. The chain carries TRBV7-7 and TRBJ2-3, with a tentative D call TRBD2 (5 bases). This CDR3 spans 14 amino acids. Germline assignment: CDR1 SSHAT and CDR2 FNYEAQ (reference sequence). The CDR3 region has the DNA TGTGCTAGCAGCTTAGCGCGTGACACCAATACGCAGTATTTT. Residues: CASSLARDTNTQYF.

This clonotype was detected a few times. J is TRBJ1-1 and V is TRBV27, with TRBD1 as a possible D gene (5 bases). Germline CDR1 and CDR2: MNHEY and SMNVEV (reference sequence). The CDR3 has 14 amino acids. Trimming shortened V by 6 bases and J by 1 base, and 12 bases separated the two germline ends. The CDR3 sequence is CASRVYTGNTEAFF. CDR3 coding DNA: TGTGCCAGCAGAGTTTACACAGGGAACACTGAAGCTTTCTTT.

This sequence joins TRBV4-1 and TRBJ2-2; the match to TRBD2 covers 8 bases. Germline CDR1 is MGHRA and CDR2 is YSYEKL. There are 18 residues in the CDR3. J was trimmed by 6 bases and V by 1 base; bases with no gene match: 13. The CDR3 is CASSQALVIAGGSGELFF. CDR3 bases: TGCGCCAGCAGCCAAGCCCTGGTAATCGCGGGGGGTTCCGGGGAGCTGTTTTTT.

The chain carries TRBV24-1 and TRBJ2-3; no firm D call. The germline V gene encodes CDR1 KGHDR and CDR2 SFDVKD. The CDR3 has 13 amino acids. V dropped 5 bases and J dropped 1 base, with 6 bases sitting between them. This CDR3 is CATSVAGTDTQYF. In nucleotides, the CDR3 is TGTGCCACCAGTGTTGCCGGCACAGATACGCAGTATTTT.

This clonotype was counted only a few times. CDR3 sequence reads: CASSLTGAGGHEQYF. CDR3 in DNA: TGTGCCAGCAGCTTAACTGGGGCAGGGGGCCACGAGCAGTACTTC. The V call is TRBV7-9, the J call TRBJ2-7; 8 nucleotides line up with TRBD1. With V trimmed by 2 bases and J by 5 bases, 8 bases remained unmatched. This CDR3 region has 15 residues. Germline loops: CDR1 SEHNR, CDR2 FQNEAQ (reference sequence).